The 20 T cell receptor beta chains below come from one sample, sequenced in a study of blood T cell repertoires in COVID-19. This table comes from immunoSEQ multiplex PCR, and its TCRdb copy is limited to in-frame clones, with some not included. The sample contains around 250,000 clones, under 90% of which appear only once. The sample consisted of peripheral blood. The receptors derive from a woman aged 18-29 years with acute or convalescent COVID-19.

The CDR3 bases are TGTGCCAGCAGCGCTACCGGGACTAGCTGGTTGAATGAGCAGTTCTTC. Residues: CASSATGTSWLNEQFF. J is TRBJ2-1 and V is TRBV9; TRBD2 matches at 9 bases. The CDR3 sequence is 16 residues long. Germline values: CDR1 SGDLS, CDR2 YYNGEE. Trimming took 3 bases from V and 7 from J; bases not matched to a gene: 11.

The V gene is TRBV9, the J gene TRBJ2-2; D is perhaps TRBD2 (6 bases). The CDR3 has 14 amino acids. Germline CDR1 SGDLS, CDR2 YYNGEE. With 3 bases removed from V and 2 bases from J, the gap between germline ends came to 8 bases. CDR3 sequence: CASSAGLNTGELFF. Written as DNA, the CDR3 is TGTGCCAGCAGCGCTGGACTAAACACCGGGGAGCTGTTTTTT.

The rearrangement uses TRBV28 and TRBJ2-5, with TRBD1 matching 11 bases. Germline V lookup: CDR1 MDHEN, CDR2 SYDVKM. The CDR3 spans 15 residues. J gave up 2 bases and V 6 bases, and 5 bases lay outside the gene matches. The CDR3 region has the DNA TGTGCCAGCAGCCCAGGGGACAGGGGGCAAGAGACCCAGTACTTC. Translated: CASSPGDRGQETQYF. The variable domain in full, with the rest retrieved from reference TRBV28 and TRBJ2-5, is DVKVTQSSRYLVKRTGEKVFLECVQDMDHENMFWYRQDPGLGLRLIYFSYDVKMKEKGDIPEGYSVSREKKERFSLILESASTNQTSMYLCASSPGDRGQETQYFGPGTRLLVL.

This sequence joins TRBV4-2 and TRBJ1-4; D is uncertain. V was pared by 5 bases and J by 8 bases, with 15 bases between. This CDR3 comprises 14 residues. CDR1 is LGHNA, CDR2 YNFKEQ, per germline. The CDR3 is CASSGKGGWEKLFF. The CDR3 DNA sequence: TGTGCCAGCAGCGGAAAGGGAGGGTGGGAAAAACTGTTTTTT.

J is TRBJ2-5 and V is TRBV5-1; 8 bases match TRBD2. The CDR3 totals 13 residues. With 7 bases clipped from V and 5 bases from J, the junction kept 7 bases outside the gene matches. CDR1 is SGHRS, CDR2 YFSETQ, per germline. The CDR3 loop reads CASLLREGETQYF. The CDR3 DNA is TGCGCCAGCCTTCTCCGGGAGGGGGAGACCCAGTACTTC.

CDR3 in DNA: TGTGCCAGCAGCTTTCGTGGCAGGGCTGGAAACACCATATATTTT. As protein: CASSFRGRAGNTIYF. This chain links TRBV7-9 with TRBJ1-3, with TRBD1 as a possible D gene (5 bases). CDR3 size: 15 residues. Germline CDR1 is SEHNR and CDR2 is FQNEAQ (reference sequence). Trimming stripped 3 bases from V and 2 bases from J, with 11 bases between.

The chain has TRBV18 and TRBJ2-7; weak D call: TRBD2 (5 bases). Trimming left V 3 bases short and J 5 bases short, with 8 bases between. This CDR3 comprises 12 residues. The germline gives CDR1 KGHSH, CDR2 LQKENI. CDR3 residues: CASSPEGDEQYF. CDR3 DNA sequence: TGTGCCAGCTCACCTGAGGGCGACGAGCAGTACTTC.

This clone was picked up a small number of times. This chain links TRBV7-3 with TRBJ1-1; the D is unclear. CDR3 length: 13 residues. From germline, CDR1 is SGHTA and CDR2 FQGTGA. V lost 5 bases and J lost 3, with 10 bases in between. CDR3 DNA: TGTGCCAGCAGCCGCCGTTCAGACACTGAAGCTTTCTTT. This translates into CASSRRSDTEAFF.

This clone was recorded once. The J gene is TRBJ1-5, the V gene TRBV25-1; D is unclear. Trimming stripped 1 base from V and 4 bases from J, with 14 bases between. The CDR3 consists of 16 residues. Looked up from germline, CDR1 is MGHDK and CDR2 is SYGVNS. The CDR3 region is CASSESETGDNQPQHF. The CDR3 DNA follows: TGTGCCAGCAGTGAATCCGAAACGGGAGATAATCAGCCCCAGCATTTT.

In its sample, this clone was seen once. The chain has TRBV7-3 and TRBJ2-1, with D possibly TRBD2 on 5 matching bases. The V and J ends lost 3 bases and 5 bases respectively, with 14 bases between them. CDR3 length: 15 residues. Germline loops: CDR1 SGHTA, CDR2 FQGTGA. The CDR3 here is CASSFGPNGNNEQFF. The CDR3 DNA reads TGTGCCAGCAGCTTCGGGCCCAACGGGAACAATGAGCAGTTCTTC.

The rearrangement links TRBV6-5 to TRBJ2-7; D may be TRBD1 (5 bases). There are 15 residues in the CDR3. V lost 0 bases, J lost 2 bases, and 11 bases lay in between. CDR1 MNHEY and CDR2 SVGAGI come from the germline V gene. The CDR3, as DNA: TGTGCCAGCAGTTACTCTGGCAGGGCCACCTACGAGCAGTACTTC. It yields the protein CASSYSGRATYEQYF.

The chain carries TRBV13 and TRBJ2-1; 7 bases match TRBD2. CDR1 and CDR2 from the germline V gene are PRHDT and FYEKMQ (reference sequence). J was trimmed by 8 bases and V by 1 base; bases with no gene match: 8. CDR3 size: 15 residues. The CDR3 sequence: CASSLAGGWVDEQFF. The CDR3 DNA reads TGTGCCAGCAGCTTAGCGGGAGGTTGGGTCGATGAGCAGTTCTTC.

This sequence joins TRBV7-4 and TRBJ2-7, with D tentatively TRBD1 (5 bases). The CDR3 runs 15 residues. V dropped 5 bases and J dropped 8 bases, with 22 bases sitting between them. Germline values: CDR1 SGHVT, CDR2 SQSDAQ. CDR3 residues: CASSLVRGHPIQQYF. The DNA for the CDR3 is TGTGCCAGCAGCCTTGTTAGGGGCCATCCCATACAGCAGTACTTC.

The CDR3 is CASSYRGMNTEAFF. CDR3 DNA: TGTGCCAGCAGTTACCGCGGGATGAACACTGAAGCTTTCTTT. The V gene is TRBV6-5, the J gene TRBJ1-1; D is undetermined. The CDR3 covers 14 residues. Germline lookup yields CDR1 MNHEY and CDR2 SVGAGI. V lost 2 bases, J lost 0 bases, and 7 bases lay in between.

This clone was counted between two and nine times. The chain couples TRBV28 to TRBJ2-7, with D perhaps TRBD2 (6 bases). Germline V gives CDR1 MDHEN, CDR2 SYDVKM. V dropped 1 base and J dropped 4 bases, with 14 bases sitting between them. The CDR3 loop spans 15 amino acids. This CDR3 reads CASSLSTRREYEQYF. As DNA, the CDR3 is TGTGCCAGCAGTTTATCCACCCGGAGGGAGTACGAGCAGTACTTC. The full variable domain, with the rest looked up from reference TRBV28 and TRBJ2-7, is DVKVTQSSRYLVKRTGEKVFLECVQDMDHENMFWYRQDPGLGLRLIYFSYDVKMKEKGDIPEGYSVSREKKERFSLILESASTNQTSMYLCASSLSTRREYEQYFGPGTRLTVT.

The chain combines TRBV7-2 with TRBJ1-2, with D possibly TRBD1 on 5 matching bases. Trimming pared 0 bases from V and 7 bases from J, leaving 15 bases between. The germline gives CDR1 SGHTA, CDR2 FQGNSA. The CDR3 loop spans 15 amino acids. The CDR3, as DNA: TGTGCCAGCAGCTTAGCGGGTTCAGGGCGCTTTGGCTACACCTTC. The encoded protein is CASSLAGSGRFGYTF.

J is TRBJ2-5 and V is TRBV27, with D possibly TRBD2 on 6 matching bases. CDR3 length: 12 residues. The V end was cut by 4 bases, the J end by 5 bases, with 8 bases between. CDR1 and CDR2 (germline): MNHEY, SMNVEV (reference sequence). The DNA for the CDR3 is TGTGCCAGCAGTTGGCGGGGCGAGACCCAGTACTTC. This codes for CASSWRGETQYF.

J is TRBJ2-7 and V is TRBV14; D remains ambiguous. CDR1 and CDR2 (germline): SGHDN, FVKESK. Trimming cost V 4 bases and J 4 bases, with 5 bases left between them. The CDR3 is made up of 11 amino acids. In DNA form, the CDR3 reads TGTGCCAGCAGCCGGCATTACGAGCAGTACTTC. Translated, it gives CASSRHYEQYF.

CDR3 residues: CASSVGQGGDEQFF. CDR3 DNA: TGCGCCAGCAGCGTGGGACAGGGGGGCGATGAGCAGTTCTTC. This chain links TRBV5-1 with TRBJ2-1; TRBD1 matches at 11 bases. CDR1 and CDR2 from the germline V gene are SGHRS and YFSETQ. Trimming cost V 4 bases and J 8 bases; bases outside gene matches: 5. The CDR3 consists of 14 residues.

The genes are TRBV28 and TRBJ2-3; tentatively, D is TRBD2 (7 bases). V was clipped by 6 bases and J by 0 bases, with 13 bases between them. Germline V gene sequence: CDR1 MDHEN, CDR2 SYDVKM. This CDR3 comprises 15 residues. CDR3 sequence (DNA): TGTGCCAGCAGCGGCGGGGGCTATAGCACAGATACGCAGTATTTT. Residues: CASSGGGYSTDTQYF.